This T cell receptor beta chain appears in the sequencing data of a study of shared clonotypes between healthy human individuals. Study in general: Donors had three CD4 naive, three CD4 memory, two CD8 naive and one CD8 memory plate apiece.

The CDR3 is 18 amino acids. V shed 3 bases, J shed 0 bases, and the junction held 9 bases outside the gene matches. The germline V gene encodes CDR1 MDHEN and CDR2 SYDVKM. Overall study findings and caveats: A limitation of the genetic and exposure-history diversity represented arose from few donors.

Repertoires were generated with immunoSEQ multiplex PCR, while TCRdb's copy carries only in-frame clones and drops some. The sample shows about 1.5 million clones, approximately 97% of them seen only once. As to this clone: Its target is not known.

The clonotype was recovered from a man younger than 40 in good health. The sample consisted of naive CD4+ T cells sorted from blood. As for subset: CD45RA+ positively selected. The V and J genes are TRBV28 and TRBJ1-3, with TRBD1 matching 9 bases. CDR3 sequence (DNA): TGTGCCAGCAGTTTGGTGACCGGGACAGGGAGCTCTGGAAACACCATATATTTT. Translated, it gives CASSLVTGTGSSGNTIYF.